This T cell receptor (beta chain) originates from a study of PD-1 blockade in classical Hodgkin lymphoma. General observations from the study: The drivers behind the repertoire differences, possibly disease activity or prior therapy, remain undefined. Patients who initiated nivolumab within 1 year of ASCT were excluded. By C4D1 there was a significant rise in CD4+ TCR diversity but not in CD8+ TCR diversity. Relapsed/refractory patients reportedly had the lowest baseline TCR diversity, below newly diagnosed patients, who were below healthy donors.

Sequencing was performed with immunoSEQ multiplex PCR; in TCRdb, only in-frame clones are kept and a portion is missing. The sample carries approximately 84,000 clones, about nine tenths recorded once. Each patient experienced a relapse that followed autologous stem cell transplantation, and brentuximab vedotin exposure varied. In regard to this clone: Its antigen remains unknown.

Sequencing was performed on peripheral blood mononuclear cells (PBMCs), taken at baseline. The sequence was collected from a human donor with classical Hodgkin lymphoma.

The DNA of the CDR3 is TGTGCCAGCAGTGCCTTAAGTGGTCAGCCCCAGCATTTT. Translation: CASSALSGQPQHF. This chain links TRBV6-5 with TRBJ1-5; no definite D call. Germline values: CDR1 MNHEY, CDR2 SVGAGI. With 5 bases removed from V and 6 bases from J, the gap between germline ends came to 11 bases. The CDR3 covers 13 residues.